Shown below are 12 T cell receptor beta chains from a single sample sequenced in a study of human T cells and chemical hapten exposure. Documented time point: patch test 1, 2 weeks after DPC sensitization. Sample treatment: therapeutic diphenylcyclopropenone sensitization with weekly scalp DPC. In TCRdb, the RACE reads were re-called with MiXCR into one record per CDR3 protein. Of 150,000 to 200,000 distinct CDR3 sequences listed, roughly 15% were seen once; the top ten hold 1.7%. The sequences come from whole blood, collected in connection with sensitization to the hapten diphenylcyclopropenone (DPC). The receptor source for this set is a woman aged 25 to 39 with alopecia areata. Some clones in this sample may be carry-over from other donors' samples.

The chain employs TRBV6-6 and TRBJ1-4; 7 bases agree with TRBD1. CDR1 MNHNY and CDR2 SVGAGI come from the germline V gene (reference sequence). The CDR3 is 15 amino acids. Trimming cost V 2 bases and J 7 bases; bases outside gene matches: 7. The CDR3 bases are TGTGCCAGCAGTTACCCTGGACAGGAGGGTGAAAAACTGTTTTTT. This codes for CASSYPGQEGEKLFF.

This clonotype was observed at least ten times. The gene calls are TRBV7-9 and TRBJ2-1; 10 nucleotides line up with TRBD2. The germline V gene encodes CDR1 SEHNR and CDR2 FQNEAQ (reference sequence). The trim removed 1 base at V and 5 bases at J, leaving 2 bases unmatched. The CDR3 sequence is 15 residues long. Here the CDR3 reads CASSLVAGGDNEQFF. Written as DNA, the CDR3 is TGTGCCAGCAGCTTAGTAGCGGGAGGAGACAATGAGCAGTTCTTC.

Only a few counts were recorded for this clonotype. This sequence joins TRBV24-1 and TRBJ2-5; 8 nucleotides agree with TRBD2. Germline V gene sequence: CDR1 KGHDR, CDR2 SFDVKD. With 4 bases clipped from V and 4 bases from J, the junction kept 4 bases outside the gene matches. The length of the CDR3 is 14 residues. The CDR3 sequence is CATSESGSGETQYF. The CDR3 bases are TGTGCCACCAGTGAAAGCGGGAGTGGAGAGACCCAGTACTTC.

The genes are TRBV25-1 and TRBJ1-4; no reliable D call. Trimming pared 3 bases from V and 7 bases from J, leaving 12 bases between. Germline V CDR1 and CDR2: MGHDK, SYGVNS. This CDR3 contains 14 residues. Here the CDR3 DNA reads TGTGCCAGCAGTGAGAATTCCCGGGCTGAAAAACTGTTTTTT. It codes for CASSENSRAEKLFF.

This clonotype was seen ten or more times. The V and J genes are TRBV28 and TRBJ2-2, with 11 bases fitting TRBD2. This CDR3 is 17 amino acids long. Losses at the gene ends were 6 bases for V and 6 bases for J; bases not matched to a gene: 12. Germline V gene sequence: CDR1 MDHEN, CDR2 SYDVKM. CDR3 sequence reads: CASSSPATSGIAGELFF. The CDR3 nucleotides read TGTGCCAGCAGCAGCCCCGCGACTAGCGGGATTGCCGGGGAGCTGTTTTTT.

This clonotype was observed a handful of times. The chain joins TRBV28 to TRBJ2-7; D is unresolved. The CDR3 has 13 amino acids. Trimming cost V 8 bases and J 3 bases, with 14 bases left between them. Germline lookup yields CDR1 MDHEN and CDR2 SYDVKM. CDR3 DNA sequence: TGTGCCAGCCAGTTATTAAGCTACTACGAGCAGTACTTC. Amino acid sequence: CASQLLSYYEQYF.

CDR3 amino acids: CSASLRKAMNTEAFF. The CDR3 DNA reads TGCAGTGCTAGCTTGAGAAAAGCCATGAACACTGAAGCTTTCTTT. The chain is built from TRBV20-1 and TRBJ1-1; no firm D call. The length of the CDR3 is 15 residues. Looked up from germline, CDR1 is DFQATT and CDR2 is SNEGSKA (reference sequence). Trimming stripped 3 bases from V and 0 bases from J, with 14 bases between.

The J gene is TRBJ2-1, the V gene TRBV7-2; D is possibly TRBD1 (5 bases). The CDR3 runs 13 residues. Germline CDR1 reads SGHTA; CDR2 reads FQGNSA. Trimming left V 2 bases short and J 8 bases short, with 10 bases between. CDR3: CASSLQGGYEQFF. As DNA, the CDR3 is TGTGCCAGCAGCTTACAGGGTGGGTATGAGCAGTTCTTC.

The chain carries TRBV4-2 and TRBJ2-1; perhaps TRBD2 as D (6 bases). V lost 3 bases and J lost 9, with 9 bases in between. The germline gives CDR1 LGHNA, CDR2 YNFKEQ. The CDR3 is 12 residues long. The CDR3 bases are TGTGCCAGCAGCCATAGCGGTTTTGAGCAGTTCTTC. Its protein is CASSHSGFEQFF.

The sample holds a few counts of this clonotype. This chain joins TRBV6-5 and TRBJ2-3; 7 nucleotides agree with TRBD2. Per the germline V gene, CDR1 is MNHEY and CDR2 is SVGAGI. The CDR3 loop spans 17 amino acids. V lost 6 bases and J lost 3; bases outside the gene matches: 15. Here the CDR3 DNA reads TGTGCCAGCAGACCCCCAAGGTGGGCGGGAGATACAGATACGCAGTATTTT. Translating gives CASRPPRWAGDTDTQYF.

This clonotype turned up a few times. The gene calls are TRBV20-1 and TRBJ2-1, with D tentatively TRBD1 (6 bases). Germline CDR1 DFQATT, CDR2 SNEGSKA (reference sequence). Deletions cut 6 bases from V and 1 base from J, with 13 bases between. This CDR3 has 14 amino acids. The CDR3 region has the DNA TGCAGTGCCCCCCTGACAGGTTCCTACAATGAGCAGTTCTTC. This sequence encodes CSAPLTGSYNEQFF.

This clonotype came up a few times. The chain recombines TRBV7-2 with TRBJ1-3; TRBD1 agrees at 7 bases. After removal of 4 bases from V and 4 bases from J, the junction contained 7 bases not matched to a gene. CDR3 size: 15 residues. Germline lookup yields CDR1 SGHTA and CDR2 FQGNSA. The CDR3 DNA follows: TGTGCCAGCAGCTCCAGGGGGGCTGCCGGAAACACCATATATTTT. Amino acids: CASSSRGAAGNTIYF.